This T cell receptor (beta chain) was sequenced in a study of shared clonotypes between healthy human individuals. Study-level findings and limits: Depth was large, yet rarefaction showed that sorted-subset sequencing was incomplete.

In regard to this clone: Antigen unknown.

Germline V CDR1 and CDR2: SEHNR, FQNEAQ (reference sequence). The CDR3 runs to 18 residues. V lost 5 bases and J lost 4, with 24 bases in between. At a deep level, the assay was run. Method: immunoSEQ multiplex PCR; TCRdb's copy keeps in-frame clones and lacks some. The sample yields roughly 2.2 million clones, less than 95% seen once. The genes are TRBV7-9 and TRBJ1-3, with D possibly TRBD1 on 6 matching bases. The source material was naive CD4+ T cells from PBMCs. The subset was: CD45RA+ positively selected. The receptor comes from a man younger than 35 in good health. Some clones in this sample may be carry-over from other donors' samples. The CDR3, as DNA: TGTGCCAGCAGCCTATCGAGGCTAAAACAGGGTCGAGGAAACACCATATATTTT. Translating gives CASSLSRLKQGRGNTIYF.